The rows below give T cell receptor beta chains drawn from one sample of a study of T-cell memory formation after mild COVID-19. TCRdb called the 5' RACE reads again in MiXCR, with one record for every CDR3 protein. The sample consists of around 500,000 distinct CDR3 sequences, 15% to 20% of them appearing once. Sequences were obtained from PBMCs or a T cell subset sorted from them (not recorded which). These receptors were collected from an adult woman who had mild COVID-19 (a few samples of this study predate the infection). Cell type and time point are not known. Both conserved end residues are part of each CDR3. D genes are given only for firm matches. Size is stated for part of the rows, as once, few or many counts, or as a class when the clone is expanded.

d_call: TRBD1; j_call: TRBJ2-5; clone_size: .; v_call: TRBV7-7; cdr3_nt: TGTGCCAGCAGCAAAGGCCCTGGGACAGTCCAAGAGACCCAGTACTTC; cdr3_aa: CASSKGPGTVQETQYF
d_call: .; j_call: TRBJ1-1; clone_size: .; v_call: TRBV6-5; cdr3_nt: TGTGCCAGCAGCTCGACCTCCGGGGGGACTGAAGCTTTCTTT; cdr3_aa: CASSSTSGGTEAFF
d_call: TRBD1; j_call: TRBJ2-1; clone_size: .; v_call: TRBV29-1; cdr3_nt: TGCAGCGTTGAAGATTCCATCGCAGGGGGCTCCTACAATGAGCAGTTCTTC; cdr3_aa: CSVEDSIAGGSYNEQFF
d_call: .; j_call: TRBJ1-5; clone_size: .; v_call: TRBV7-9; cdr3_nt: TGTGCCAGCAGCCCAGGTCGGCAGGCTCTAACCTACAATCAGCCCCAGCATTTT; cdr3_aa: CASSPGRQALTYNQPQHF
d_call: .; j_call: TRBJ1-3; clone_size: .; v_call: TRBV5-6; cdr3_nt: TGTGCCAGCAGCTTGCGAAGGCCAAGAAACACCATATATTTT; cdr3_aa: CASSLRRPRNTIYF
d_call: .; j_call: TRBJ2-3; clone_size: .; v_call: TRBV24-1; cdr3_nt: TGTGCCACCAGTGACCCTGGTAGCGGAAACACAGATACGCAGTATTTT; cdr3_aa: CATSDPGSGNTDTQYF
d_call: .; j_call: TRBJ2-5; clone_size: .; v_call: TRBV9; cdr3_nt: TGTGCCAGCAGCGTAGACTTAAAAGAGACCCAGTACTTC; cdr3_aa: CASSVDLKETQYF
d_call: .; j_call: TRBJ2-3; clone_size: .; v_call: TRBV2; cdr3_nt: TGTGCCAGCACTCGAGGGGCATCAGGCACAGATACGCAGTATTTT; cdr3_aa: CASTRGASGTDTQYF
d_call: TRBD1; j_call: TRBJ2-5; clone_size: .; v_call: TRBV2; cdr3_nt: TGTGCCAGCATTAGGGACAGGAGCCAAGAGACCCAGTACTTC; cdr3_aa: CASIRDRSQETQYF
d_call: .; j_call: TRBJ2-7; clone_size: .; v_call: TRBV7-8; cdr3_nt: TGTGCCAGCAGCTTAGCGATCGGGGGCAACGAGCAGTACTTC; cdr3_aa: CASSLAIGGNEQYF
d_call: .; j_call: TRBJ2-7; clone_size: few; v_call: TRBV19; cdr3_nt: TGTGCCAGTAGCCCATCTGGGGTGGCCTACGAGCAGTACTTC; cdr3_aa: CASSPSGVAYEQYF
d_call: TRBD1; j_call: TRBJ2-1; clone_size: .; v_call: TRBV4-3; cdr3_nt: TGCGCCAGCAGCCGTACAGGGGTAGTATCGAATGAGCAGTTCTTC; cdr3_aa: CASSRTGVVSNEQFF
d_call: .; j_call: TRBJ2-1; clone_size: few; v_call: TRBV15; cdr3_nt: TGTGCCACCAGCAGAGTCTCAGGGGGGGCCAAATACAATGAGCAGTTCTTC; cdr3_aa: CATSRVSGGAKYNEQFF
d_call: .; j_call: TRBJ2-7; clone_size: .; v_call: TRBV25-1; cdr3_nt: TGTGCCACCAAGCTAGCAGACCCCTACGAGCAGTACTTC; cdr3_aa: CATKLADPYEQYF
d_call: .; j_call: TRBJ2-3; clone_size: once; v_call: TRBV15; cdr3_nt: TGTGCCACCAGCAGTTCCGGGACCAAGGGCATTAATACGCAGTATTTT; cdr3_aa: CATSSSGTKGINTQYF
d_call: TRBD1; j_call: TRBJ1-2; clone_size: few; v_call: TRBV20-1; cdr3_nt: TGCAGTGCCCCGTTACCTCACAGGGGGCATAGATATGGCTACACCTTC; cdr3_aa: CSAPLPHRGHRYGYTF
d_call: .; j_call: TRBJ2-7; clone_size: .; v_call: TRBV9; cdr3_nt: TGTGCCAGCAGCGAAGGGAGTGACGGCTACGAGCAGTACTTC; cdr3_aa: CASSEGSDGYEQYF
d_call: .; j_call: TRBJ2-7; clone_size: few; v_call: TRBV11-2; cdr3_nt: TGTGCCAGCAGCTTAGTACCGGGACACTACGAGCAGTACTTC; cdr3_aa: CASSLVPGHYEQYF
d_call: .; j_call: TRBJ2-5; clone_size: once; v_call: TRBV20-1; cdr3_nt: TGCAGTGCCTCCTTGGGGAGGCAGACCCAGTACTTC; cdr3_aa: CSASLGRQTQYF
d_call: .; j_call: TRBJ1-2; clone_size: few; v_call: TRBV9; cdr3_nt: TGTGCCAGCAGCGTAGAGGGGGAGACAATCTATGGCTACACCTTC; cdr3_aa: CASSVEGETIYGYTF
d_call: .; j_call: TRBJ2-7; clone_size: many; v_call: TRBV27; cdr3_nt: TGTGCCAGCAGTCCCAGGGTAGTAGATTTATACGAGCAGTACTTC; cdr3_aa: CASSPRVVDLYEQYF
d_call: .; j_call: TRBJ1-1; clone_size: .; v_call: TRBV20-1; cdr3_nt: TGCAGTGCTAGAGGAAGCTTGAACACTGAAGCTTTCTTT; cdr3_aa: CSARGSLNTEAFF
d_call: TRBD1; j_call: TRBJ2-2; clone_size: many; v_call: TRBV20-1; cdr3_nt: TGCAGTGCTAGAGGCACAGGGGCGCTGACCGGGGAGCTGTTTTTT; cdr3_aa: CSARGTGALTGELFF
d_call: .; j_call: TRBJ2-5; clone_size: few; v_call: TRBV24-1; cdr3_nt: TGTGCCACCGGGACCCTAAGTACGGAGACCCAGTACTTC; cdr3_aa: CATGTLSTETQYF
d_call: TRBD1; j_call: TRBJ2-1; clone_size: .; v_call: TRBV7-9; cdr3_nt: TGTGCCGTTCCGGGACAGTTCGATGAGCAGTTCTTC; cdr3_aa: CAVPGQFDEQFF